Given below is one T cell receptor (beta chain) in context. The antigen it binds to is not known. No per-base quality is available; no much larger clone lies one base away. The sample is drawn from a study of sequential checkpoint blockade in melanoma (dated by TCRdb to between 2017 and 2020). About the full investigation: Patients were assigned by 1:1 randomization to either first-line nivolumab followed by ipilimumab (arm A) or ipilimumab followed by nivolumab (arm B). Maintenance nivolumab came after both trial sequences. General findings and caveats noted by the study authors: The response-prediction model combining TCR metrics and mutation burden needs validation in larger, independent patient cohorts.

The treatment or condition label, read with the paper, signifies: randomized to nivolumab then ipilimumab (arm A) or the reverse (arm B). Prior DNA-damaging chemotherapy had not been received by any trial patient. On a FACS Aria II flow cytometer, live CD3+CD8+ cells that were negative for CD19 and CD56 were sorted from thawed PBMCs. CheckMate 064, a randomized, open-label phase II trial of sequential checkpoint blockade, was the source of the samples, all of which came from patients with melanoma. Peripheral blood mononuclear cells were obtained through leukapheresis, purified using Ficoll-Paque, and frozen in human serum containing approximately 9.5% DMSO. Right after sorting, the blood CD3+CD8+ cells were verified to be >95% pure, and DNA extraction followed. TCRbeta CDR3 regions were immunosequenced from genomic DNA with the immunoSEQ Assay. Before high-throughput sequencing, genomic DNA was amplified using bias-controlled multiplex PCR. For the original study's pipeline: To quantify the absolute abundance of each unique TCRbeta CDR3 region, the sequences were collapsed and filtered. Clonality, defined as 1 minus Pielou's evenness, was calculated using only productive rearrangements. A previously published method was used to identify clones whose frequencies were significantly greater in on-treatment samples than in baseline samples. As stored in TCRdb, this immuneACCESS dataset retains in-frame rearrangements with V and J assigned. A fraction of the clones does not appear; measured against another copy, unresolved V genes explain less than half of the discrepancy, and the remainder lacks a known reason. V, J and clone size are those of that table, while D and trimming were read from the DNA. The sample contains around 13,000 clones, roughly 69% of them found a single time. The ten largest clones add up to 30% to 40% of the sample.

The receptor was isolated from a human donor with melanoma. Here the sequenced sample was CD8+ T cells sorted from blood (inferred from file names), taken from a patient given nivolumab and ipilimumab in sequence.

The sequenced DNA is TGTGCCAGCAGTCCAGCGCCGGGACAGGGAAGCTACACCTTC. This gives the protein CASSPAPGQGSYTF. The chain employs TRBV27 and TRBJ1-2, with 9 bases matching TRBD1. The CDR1 and CDR2 encoded by the germline V gene (reference sequence) are MNHEY and SMNVEV. The CDR3 starts with the cysteine, ends with the phenylalanine, and has 14 residues. Only the CDR3 DNA stays, 42 bases, in frame from base 1. Unmatched junction bases come to 10, with V trimmed by 5 bases and J by 9 bases.